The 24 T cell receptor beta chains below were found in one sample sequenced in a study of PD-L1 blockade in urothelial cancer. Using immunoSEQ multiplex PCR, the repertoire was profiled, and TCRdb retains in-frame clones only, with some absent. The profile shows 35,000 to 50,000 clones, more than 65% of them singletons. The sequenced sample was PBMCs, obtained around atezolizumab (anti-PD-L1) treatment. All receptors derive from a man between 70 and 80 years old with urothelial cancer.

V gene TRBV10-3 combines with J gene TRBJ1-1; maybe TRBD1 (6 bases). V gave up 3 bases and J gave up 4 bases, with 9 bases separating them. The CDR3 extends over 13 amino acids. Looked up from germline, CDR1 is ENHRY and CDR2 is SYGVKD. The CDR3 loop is CAISDKGGTEAFF. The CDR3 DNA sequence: TGTGCCATCAGTGATAAAGGGGGCACTGAAGCTTTCTTT.

DNA for the CDR3: TGTGCCACCTCGGGACAAGGTCCCAGGCGCAGTCAGCCCCAGCATTTT. It yields the protein CATSGQGPRRSQPQHF. The rearrangement uses TRBV19 and TRBJ1-5; D is possibly TRBD1 (6 bases). The CDR3 spans 16 residues. V shed 10 bases and J shed 6 bases, with 25 bases lying between them. Germline V gene data show CDR1 as LNHDA and CDR2 as SQIVND (reference sequence).

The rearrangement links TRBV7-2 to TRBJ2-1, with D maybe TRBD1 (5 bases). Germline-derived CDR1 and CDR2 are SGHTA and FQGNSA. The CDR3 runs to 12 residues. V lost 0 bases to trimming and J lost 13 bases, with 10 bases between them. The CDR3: CASSLAGQGQFF. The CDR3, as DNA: TGTGCCAGCAGCTTAGCGGGGCAGGGCCAGTTCTTC.

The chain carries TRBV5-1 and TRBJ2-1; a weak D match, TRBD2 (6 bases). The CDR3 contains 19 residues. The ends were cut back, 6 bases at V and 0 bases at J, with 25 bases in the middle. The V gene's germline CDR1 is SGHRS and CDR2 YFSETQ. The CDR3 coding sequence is TGCGCCAGCAAGGGGTTCGGAGGGTCAGGCGGGAACTCCTACAATGAGCAGTTCTTC. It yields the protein CASKGFGGSGGNSYNEQFF.

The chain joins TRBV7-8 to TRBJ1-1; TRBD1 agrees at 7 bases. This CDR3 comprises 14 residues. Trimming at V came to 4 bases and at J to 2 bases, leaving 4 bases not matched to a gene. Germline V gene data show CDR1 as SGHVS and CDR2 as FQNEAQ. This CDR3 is CASSYRTGNTEAFF. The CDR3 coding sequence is TGTGCCAGCAGCTACCGGACAGGAAACACTGAAGCTTTCTTT.

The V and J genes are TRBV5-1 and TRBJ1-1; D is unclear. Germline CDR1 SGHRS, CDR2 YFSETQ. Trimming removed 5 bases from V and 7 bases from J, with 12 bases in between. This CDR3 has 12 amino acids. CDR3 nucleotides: TGCGCCAGCAGGGGTGCGGGGATTGAAGCTTTCTTT. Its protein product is CASRGAGIEAFF.

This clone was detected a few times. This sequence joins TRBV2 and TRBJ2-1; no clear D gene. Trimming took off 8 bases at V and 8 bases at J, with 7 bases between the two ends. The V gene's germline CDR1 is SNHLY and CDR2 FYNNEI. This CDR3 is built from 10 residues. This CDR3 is CASQAHEQFF. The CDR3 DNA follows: TGTGCCAGCCAAGCGCATGAGCAGTTCTTC.

The CDR3 region has the DNA TGTGCCAGTAGTATGGTGGCCGGTGAGGGCTCTGAAGCTTTCTTT. Translating it yields CASSMVAGEGSEAFF. The chain uses TRBV19 and TRBJ1-1; D is ambiguous. The CDR3 sequence is 15 residues long. Trimming cost V 3 bases and J 6 bases, with 17 bases left between them. Germline CDR1 is LNHDA and CDR2 is SQIVND (reference sequence). Looking up the rest from reference TRBV19 and TRBJ1-1 gives the full variable domain: DGGITQSPKYLFRKEGQNVTLSCEQNLNHDAMYWYRQDPGQGLRLIYYSQIVNDFQKGDIAEGYSVSREKKESFPLTVTSAQKNPTAFYLCASSMVAGEGSEAFFGQGTRLTVV.

CDR3 DNA: TGTGCCAGCAGCTCGCCAGGGCTGAACACTGAAGCTTTCTTT. It yields the protein CASSSPGLNTEAFF. The chain combines TRBV11-3 with TRBJ1-1; possible D gene TRBD1, 5 bases. The V gene's germline CDR1 is SGHNT and CDR2 YENEEA. CDR3 length equals 14 residues. V dropped 4 bases and J dropped 0 bases, with 9 bases sitting between them.

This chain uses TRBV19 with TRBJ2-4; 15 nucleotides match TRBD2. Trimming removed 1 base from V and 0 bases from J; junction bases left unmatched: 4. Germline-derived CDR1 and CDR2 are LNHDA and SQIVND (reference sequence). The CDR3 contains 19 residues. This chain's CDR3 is CASSIVGLAGGGAKNIQYF. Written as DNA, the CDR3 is TGTGCCAGTAGTATAGTAGGACTAGCGGGAGGGGGAGCCAAAAACATTCAGTACTTC. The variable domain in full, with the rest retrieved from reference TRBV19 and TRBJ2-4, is DGGITQSPKYLFRKEGQNVTLSCEQNLNHDAMYWYRQDPGQGLRLIYYSQIVNDFQKGDIAEGYSVSREKKESFPLTVTSAQKNPTAFYLCASSIVGLAGGGAKNIQYFGAGTRLSVL.

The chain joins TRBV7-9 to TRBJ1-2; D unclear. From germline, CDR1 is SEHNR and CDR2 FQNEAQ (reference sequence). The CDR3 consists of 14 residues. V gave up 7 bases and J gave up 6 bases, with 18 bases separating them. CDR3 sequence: CASTINLANNGYTF. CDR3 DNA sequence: TGTGCCAGCACGATTAACTTAGCCAATAATGGCTACACCTTC.

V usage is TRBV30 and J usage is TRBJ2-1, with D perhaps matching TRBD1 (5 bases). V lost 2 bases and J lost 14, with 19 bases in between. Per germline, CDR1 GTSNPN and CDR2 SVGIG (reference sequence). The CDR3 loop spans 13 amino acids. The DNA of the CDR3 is TGTGCCTGGAGTCAAAAGGGGCTAGTTCGGAAGTTCTTC. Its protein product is CAWSQKGLVRKFF.

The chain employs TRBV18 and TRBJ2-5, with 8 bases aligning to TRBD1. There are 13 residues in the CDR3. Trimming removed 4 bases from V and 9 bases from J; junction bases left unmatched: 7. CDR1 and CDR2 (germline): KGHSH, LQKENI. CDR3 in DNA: TGTGCCAGCTCACTACAGACAGGGGAAGCCCAGTACTTC. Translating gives CASSLQTGEAQYF.

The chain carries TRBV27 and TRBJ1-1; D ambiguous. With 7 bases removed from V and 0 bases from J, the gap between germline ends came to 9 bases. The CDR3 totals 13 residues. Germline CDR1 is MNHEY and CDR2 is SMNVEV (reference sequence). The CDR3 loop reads CASTQNMNTEAFF. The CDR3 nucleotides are TGTGCCAGCACCCAGAACATGAACACTGAAGCTTTCTTT.

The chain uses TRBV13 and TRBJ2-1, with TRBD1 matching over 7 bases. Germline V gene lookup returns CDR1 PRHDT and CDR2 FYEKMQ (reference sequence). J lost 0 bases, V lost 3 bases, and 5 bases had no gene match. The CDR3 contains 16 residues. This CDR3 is CASSLSEGASYNEQFF. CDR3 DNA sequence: TGTGCCAGCAGCTTGTCCGAGGGGGCCTCCTACAATGAGCAGTTCTTC.

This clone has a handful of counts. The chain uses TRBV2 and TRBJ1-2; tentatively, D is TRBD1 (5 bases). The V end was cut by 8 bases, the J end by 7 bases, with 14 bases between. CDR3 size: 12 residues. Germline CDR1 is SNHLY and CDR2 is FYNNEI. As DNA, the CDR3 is TGTGCCAGCCTTTCGAGACAGAGTGGCTACACCTTC. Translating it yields CASLSRQSGYTF.

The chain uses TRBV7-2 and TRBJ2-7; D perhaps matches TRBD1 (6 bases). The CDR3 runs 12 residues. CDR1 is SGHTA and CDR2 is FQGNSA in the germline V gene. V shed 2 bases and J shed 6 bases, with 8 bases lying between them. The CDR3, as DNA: TGTGCCAGCAGCTTACAAGGGGGCGAGCAGTACTTC. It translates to CASSLQGGEQYF. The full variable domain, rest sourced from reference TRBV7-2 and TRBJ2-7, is GAGVSQSPSNKVTEKGKDVELRCDPISGHTALYWYRQSLGQGLEFLIYFQGNSAPDKSGLPSDRFSAERTGGSVSTLTIQRTQQEDSAVYLCASSLQGGEQYFGPGTRLTVT.

CDR3 sequence reads: CASSPRDMVSSEQYF. The CDR3 nucleotides are TGTGCCAGCAGTCCCCGGGACATGGTCTCTTCCGAGCAGTACTTC. This chain connects TRBV28 to TRBJ2-7, with a weak D call TRBD1 (6 bases). From germline, CDR1 is MDHEN and CDR2 SYDVKM. The CDR3 is made up of 15 amino acids. V gave up 5 bases and J gave up 6 bases, with 20 bases separating them. Using reference TRBV28 and TRBJ2-7 for the parts outside the CDR3, the full variable domain is DVKVTQSSRYLVKRTGEKVFLECVQDMDHENMFWYRQDPGLGLRLIYFSYDVKMKEKGDIPEGYSVSREKKERFSLILESASTNQTSMYLCASSPRDMVSSEQYFGPGTRLTVT.

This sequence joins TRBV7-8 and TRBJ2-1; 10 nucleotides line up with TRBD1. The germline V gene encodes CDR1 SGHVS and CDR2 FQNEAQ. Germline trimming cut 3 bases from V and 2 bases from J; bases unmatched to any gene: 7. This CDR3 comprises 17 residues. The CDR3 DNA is TGTGCCAGCAGCTTGTCCGCCGGGACAGGGGCCTACAATGAGCAGTTCTTC. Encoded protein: CASSLSAGTGAYNEQFF.

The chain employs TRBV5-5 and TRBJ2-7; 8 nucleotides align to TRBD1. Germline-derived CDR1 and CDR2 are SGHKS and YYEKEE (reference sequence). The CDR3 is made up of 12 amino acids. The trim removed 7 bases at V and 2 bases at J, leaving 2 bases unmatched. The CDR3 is CASVDRAYEQYF. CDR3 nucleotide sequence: TGTGCCAGCGTGGACAGGGCCTACGAGCAGTACTTC.

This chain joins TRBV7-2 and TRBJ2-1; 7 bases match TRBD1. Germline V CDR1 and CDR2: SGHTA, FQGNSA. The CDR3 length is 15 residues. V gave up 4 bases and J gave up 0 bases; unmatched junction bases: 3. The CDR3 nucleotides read TGTGCCAGCAGCTCCGCAGGGGGCTCCTACAATGAGCAGTTCTTC. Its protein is CASSSAGGSYNEQFF.

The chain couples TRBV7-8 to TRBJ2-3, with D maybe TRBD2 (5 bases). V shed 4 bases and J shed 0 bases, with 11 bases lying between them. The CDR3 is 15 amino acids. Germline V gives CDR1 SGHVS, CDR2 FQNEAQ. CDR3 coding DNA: TGTGCCAGCAGCTCCCGACGGGATAGCACAGATACGCAGTATTTT. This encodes CASSSRRDSTDTQYF.

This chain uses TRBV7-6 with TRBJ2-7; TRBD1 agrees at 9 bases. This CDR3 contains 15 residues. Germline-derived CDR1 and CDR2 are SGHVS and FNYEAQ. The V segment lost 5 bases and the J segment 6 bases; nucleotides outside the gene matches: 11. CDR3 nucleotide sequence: TGTGCCAGCAGCGCTCCCGGGACAGGGAACATCGAGCAGTACTTC. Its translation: CASSAPGTGNIEQYF.

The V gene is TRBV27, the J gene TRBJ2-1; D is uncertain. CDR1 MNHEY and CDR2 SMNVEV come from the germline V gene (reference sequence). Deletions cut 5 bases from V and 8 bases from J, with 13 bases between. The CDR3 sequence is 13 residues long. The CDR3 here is CASSPRPRYEQFF. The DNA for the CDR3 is TGTGCCAGCAGTCCCCGACCTAGATATGAGCAGTTCTTC.